The clone carrying this TCR beta chain has at least ten counts. The antigen remains undetermined. These data come from a study of post-analysis software for immune sequencing data. Study overall: Multiple sclerosis in the patients followed relapsing-remitting, secondary progressive and progressive-relapsing courses.

There are 18 residues in the CDR3. V shed 0 bases and J shed 5 bases, with 17 bases lying between them. Germline loops: CDR1 LNHNV, CDR2 YYDKDF (reference sequence). Study-level results: Elevated frequency relative to controls characterized several TRBV segments in patients, TRBV5-6, TRBV5-1 and TRBV20-1 among them. Versus controls, multiple sclerosis patients showed significantly lower diversity (normalized Chao1). Strong same-batch co-clustering of samples appeared with F measure clustering.

Unique molecular identifiers were built into the TCR beta cDNA libraries. Roughly 510,000 cDNA molecules were recovered from an input of about 0.95 to 11 million T cells. From the PCR reads, TCRdb called clonotypes with MiXCR, one entry per CDR3 protein. The table shows approximately 250,000 distinct CDR3 sequences, with around 34% occurring only once. The V and J genes are TRBV15 and TRBJ1-6; no reliable D call. This clonotype originated in a girl between 10 and 17 years old with multiple sclerosis. The sample comprised blood. The DNA of the CDR3 is TGTGCCACCAGCAGAGATTTGAGTTTAGAAGGTCATAATTCACCCCTCCACTTT. It codes for CATSRDLSLEGHNSPLHF.